The clone carrying this TCR beta chain was found many times. The source of the sample is a study of human T cells and chemical hapten exposure. Documented time point: pre-sensitization, week 0. Treatment here: therapeutic diphenylcyclopropenone sensitization with weekly scalp DPC. Within the library, unique molecular identifiers were attached to each individual cDNA molecule. MiXCR, applied by TCRdb to the RACE reads, yields one record per CDR3 protein. This sample has tens of thousands of distinct CDR3 sequences, with about 11% found just once. Trimming took off 2 bases at V and 5 bases at J, with 6 bases between the two ends. The CDR3 totals 13 residues. Germline loops: CDR1 SGHTA, CDR2 FQGTGA.

This clonotype originated in a man aged 25 to 40 with alopecia areata. Some clones in this sample may be carry-over from other donors' samples. This specimen consisted of whole blood, obtained in connection with sensitization to the hapten diphenylcyclopropenone (DPC). V usage is TRBV7-3 and J usage is TRBJ2-2, with D unclear. The CDR3 DNA follows: TGTGCCAGCAGCTTAGGGCGGACCGGGGAGCTGTTTTTT. Amino acid sequence: CASSLGRTGELFF.